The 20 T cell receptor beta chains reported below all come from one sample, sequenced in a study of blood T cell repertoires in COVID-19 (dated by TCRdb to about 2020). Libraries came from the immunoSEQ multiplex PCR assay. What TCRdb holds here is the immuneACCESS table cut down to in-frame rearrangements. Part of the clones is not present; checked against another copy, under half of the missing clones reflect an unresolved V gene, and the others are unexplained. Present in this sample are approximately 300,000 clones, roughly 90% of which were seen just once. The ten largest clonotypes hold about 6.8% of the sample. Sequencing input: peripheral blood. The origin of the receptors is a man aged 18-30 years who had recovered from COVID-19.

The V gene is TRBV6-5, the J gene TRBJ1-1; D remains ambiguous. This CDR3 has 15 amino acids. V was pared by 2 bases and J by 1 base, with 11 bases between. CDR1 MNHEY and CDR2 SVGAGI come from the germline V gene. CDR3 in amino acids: CASSYNDPGNTEAFF. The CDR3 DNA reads TGTGCCAGCAGTTACAATGACCCAGGGAACACTGAAGCTTTCTTT.

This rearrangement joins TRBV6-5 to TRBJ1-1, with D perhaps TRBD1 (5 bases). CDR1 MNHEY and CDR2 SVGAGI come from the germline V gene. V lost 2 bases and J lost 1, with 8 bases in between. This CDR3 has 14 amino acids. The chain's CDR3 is CASSYTQGNTEAFF. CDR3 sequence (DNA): TGTGCCAGCAGTTACACGCAGGGGAACACTGAAGCTTTCTTT.

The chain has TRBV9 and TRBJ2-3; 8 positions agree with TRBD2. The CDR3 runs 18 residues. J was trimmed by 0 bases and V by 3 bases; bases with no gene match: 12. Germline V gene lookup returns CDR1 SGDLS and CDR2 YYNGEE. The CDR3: CASSGRRGGTGSTDTQYF. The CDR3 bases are TGTGCCAGCAGCGGGAGACGCGGGGGGACTGGTAGCACAGATACGCAGTATTTT. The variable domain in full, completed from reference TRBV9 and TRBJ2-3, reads DSGVTQTPKHLITATGQRVTLRCSPRSGDLSVYWYQQSLDQGLQFLIQYYNGEERAKGNILERFSAQQFPDLHSELNLSSLELGDSALYFCASSGRRGGTGSTDTQYFGPGTRLTVL.

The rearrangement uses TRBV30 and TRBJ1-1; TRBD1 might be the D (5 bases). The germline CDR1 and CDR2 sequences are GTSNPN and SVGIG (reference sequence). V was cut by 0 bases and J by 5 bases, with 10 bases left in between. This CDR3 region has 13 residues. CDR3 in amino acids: CAWSVRTLTEAFF. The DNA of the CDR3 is TGTGCCTGGAGTGTAAGGACATTAACTGAAGCTTTCTTT.

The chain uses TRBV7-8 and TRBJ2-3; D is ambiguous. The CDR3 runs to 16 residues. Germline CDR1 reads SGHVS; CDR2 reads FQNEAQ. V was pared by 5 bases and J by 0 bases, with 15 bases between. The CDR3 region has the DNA TGTGCCAGCAGCCCTAGGCTCATCGGGAGCACAGATACGCAGTATTTT. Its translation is CASSPRLIGSTDTQYF.

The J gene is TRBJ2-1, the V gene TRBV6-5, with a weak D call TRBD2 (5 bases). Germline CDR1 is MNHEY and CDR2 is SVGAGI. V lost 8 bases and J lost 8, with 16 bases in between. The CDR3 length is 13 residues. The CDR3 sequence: CASGPGPGYEQFF. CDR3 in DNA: TGTGCCAGCGGTCCTGGACCGGGATATGAGCAGTTCTTC.

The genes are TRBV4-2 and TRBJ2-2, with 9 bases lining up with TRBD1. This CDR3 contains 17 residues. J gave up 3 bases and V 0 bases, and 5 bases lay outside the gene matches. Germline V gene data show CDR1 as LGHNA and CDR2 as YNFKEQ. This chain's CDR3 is CASSQEDRGPDTGELFF. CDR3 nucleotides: TGTGCCAGCAGCCAAGAGGACAGGGGCCCCGACACCGGGGAGCTGTTTTTT.

The CDR3 region has the DNA TGTGCCACTGGACTAGCCTACGAGCAGTACTTC. It specifies CATGLAYEQYF. The V gene is TRBV10-3, the J gene TRBJ2-7; 7 nucleotides line up with TRBD2. Germline V gives CDR1 ENHRY, CDR2 SYGVKD. With V trimmed by 10 bases and J by 2 bases, 2 bases remained unmatched. The CDR3 length is 11 residues.

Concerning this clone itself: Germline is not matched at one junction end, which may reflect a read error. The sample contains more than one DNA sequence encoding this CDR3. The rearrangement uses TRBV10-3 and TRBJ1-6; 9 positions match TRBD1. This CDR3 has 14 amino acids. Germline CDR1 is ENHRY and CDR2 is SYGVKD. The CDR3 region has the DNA TGTGCCACCGGGACAGGGATAGATAATTCACCTCTCCACTTT. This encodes CATGTGIDNSPLHF.

The CDR3 spells CASWLASGYTF. The CDR3 nucleotides are TGTGCCAGTTGGTTAGCTAGTGGCTACACCTTC. This chain uses TRBV6-5 with TRBJ1-2, with D unclear. Per germline, CDR1 MNHEY and CDR2 SVGAGI. Deletions cut 9 bases from V and 7 bases from J, with 12 bases between. This CDR3 is built from 11 residues.

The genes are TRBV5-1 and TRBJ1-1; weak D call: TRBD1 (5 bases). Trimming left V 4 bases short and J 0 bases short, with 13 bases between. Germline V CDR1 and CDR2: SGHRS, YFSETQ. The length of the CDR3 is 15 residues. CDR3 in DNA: TGCGCCAGCAGCCCCCTGGGGGGGTTGAACACTGAAGCTTTCTTT. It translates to CASSPLGGLNTEAFF.

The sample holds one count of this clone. The CDR3 DNA is TGTGCCAGCAGGCGGGACAGCGGCTATGGCTACACCTTC. Its translation: CASRRDSGYGYTF. This chain joins TRBV13 and TRBJ1-2; 7 bases fit TRBD1. This CDR3 is built from 13 residues. CDR1 is PRHDT, CDR2 FYEKMQ, per germline (reference sequence). V trimming: 6 bases; J trimming: 4 bases; junction bases outside the gene matches: 5.

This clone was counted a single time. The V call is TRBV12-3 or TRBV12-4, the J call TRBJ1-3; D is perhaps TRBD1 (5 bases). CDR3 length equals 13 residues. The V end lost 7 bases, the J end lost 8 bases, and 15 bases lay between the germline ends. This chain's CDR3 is CASTLFGGDTIYF. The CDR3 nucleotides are TGTGCCAGCACCCTCTTCGGGGGTGACACCATATATTTT.

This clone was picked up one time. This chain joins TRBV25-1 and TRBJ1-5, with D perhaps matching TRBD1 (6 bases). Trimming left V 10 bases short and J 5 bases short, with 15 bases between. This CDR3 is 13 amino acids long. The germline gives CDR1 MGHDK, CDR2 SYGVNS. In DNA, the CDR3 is TGTGCCACATCTTTAGGGGGAGATCAGCCCCAGCATTTT. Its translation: CATSLGGDQPQHF.

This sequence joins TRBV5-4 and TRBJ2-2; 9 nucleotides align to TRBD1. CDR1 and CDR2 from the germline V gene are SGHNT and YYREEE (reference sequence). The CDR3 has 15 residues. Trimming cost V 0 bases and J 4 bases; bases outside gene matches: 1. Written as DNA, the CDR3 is TGTGCCAGCAGCTTGGGGGACAGGGTCACCGGGGAGCTGTTTTTT. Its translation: CASSLGDRVTGELFF. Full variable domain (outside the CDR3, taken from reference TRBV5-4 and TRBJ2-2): ETGVTQSPTHLIKTRGQQVTLRCSSQSGHNTVSWYQQALGQGPQFIFQYYREEENGRGNFPPRFSGLQFPNYSSELNVNALELDDSALYLCASSLGDRVTGELFFGEGSRLTVL.

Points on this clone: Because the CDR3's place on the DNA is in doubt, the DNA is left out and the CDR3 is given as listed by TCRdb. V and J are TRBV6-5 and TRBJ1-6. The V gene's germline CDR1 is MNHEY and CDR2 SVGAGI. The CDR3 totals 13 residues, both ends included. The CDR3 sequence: CASSISVSSPLHF.

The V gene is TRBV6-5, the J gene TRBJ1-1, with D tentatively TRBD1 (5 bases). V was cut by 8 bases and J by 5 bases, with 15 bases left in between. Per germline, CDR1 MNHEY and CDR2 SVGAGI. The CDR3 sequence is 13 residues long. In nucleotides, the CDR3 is TGTGCCAGCTGGGTTGGGGCGTGGACTGAAGCTTTCTTT. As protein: CASWVGAWTEAFF.

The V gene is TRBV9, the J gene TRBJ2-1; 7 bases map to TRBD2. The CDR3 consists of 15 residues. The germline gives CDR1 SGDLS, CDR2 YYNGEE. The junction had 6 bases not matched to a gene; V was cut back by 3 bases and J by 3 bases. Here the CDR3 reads CASSDSGFRYNEQFF. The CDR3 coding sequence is TGTGCCAGCAGCGATAGCGGGTTCCGCTACAATGAGCAGTTCTTC. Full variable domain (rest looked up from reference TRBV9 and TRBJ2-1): DSGVTQTPKHLITATGQRVTLRCSPRSGDLSVYWYQQSLDQGLQFLIQYYNGEERAKGNILERFSAQQFPDLHSELNLSSLELGDSALYFCASSDSGFRYNEQFFGPGTRLTVL.

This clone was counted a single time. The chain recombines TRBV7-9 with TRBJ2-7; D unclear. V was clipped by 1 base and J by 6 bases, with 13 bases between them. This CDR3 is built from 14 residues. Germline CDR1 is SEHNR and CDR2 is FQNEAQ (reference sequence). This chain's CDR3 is CASSLDLTTREQYF. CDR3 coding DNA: TGTGCCAGCAGCTTAGATCTCACAACCCGCGAGCAGTACTTC.

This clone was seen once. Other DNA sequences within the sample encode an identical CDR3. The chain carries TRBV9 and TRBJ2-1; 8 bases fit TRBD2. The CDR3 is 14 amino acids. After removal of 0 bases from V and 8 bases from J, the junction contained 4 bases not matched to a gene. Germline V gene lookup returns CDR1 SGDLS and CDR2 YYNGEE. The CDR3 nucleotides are TGTGCCAGCAGCGTAGTAGCGGGGAGGGATGAGCAGTTCTTC. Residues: CASSVVAGRDEQFF.